These 23 T cell receptor beta chains originate from one sample sequenced in a study of cytomegalovirus exposure and HLA in healthy donors. Amplification used 60 Vbeta primers and 13 Jbeta primers. This table comes from immunoSEQ multiplex PCR, and its TCRdb copy is limited to in-frame clones, with some not included. This sample yields more than 150,000 clones, of which approximately 88% are seen a single time; around 1.4% belongs to the top ten. Sequencing input: PBMCs. The origin of the receptors is a woman aged 18-29 years in good health and CMV-seronegative.

The chain carries TRBV19 and TRBJ1-1; the D is unclear. This CDR3 comprises 12 residues. Germline-derived CDR1 and CDR2 are LNHDA and SQIVND (reference sequence). The V end was cut by 2 bases, the J end by 8 bases, with 9 bases between. In DNA, the CDR3 is TGTGCCAGTAGTATACCGGGGAAGGAAGCTTTCTTT. This encodes CASSIPGKEAFF.

V gene TRBV6-5 combines with J gene TRBJ1-4, with D perhaps TRBD1 (6 bases). The CDR3 loop spans 14 amino acids. Per germline, CDR1 MNHEY and CDR2 SVGAGI. The V gene lost 0 bases and the J gene lost 8 bases, with 10 bases spanning the gap. CDR3 DNA: TGTGCCAGCAGTTACTCGGGGGGGCGGGAAAAACTGTTTTTT. Its translation: CASSYSGGREKLFF.

This chain uses TRBV2 with TRBJ2-3, with 8 bases identical to TRBD1. V was pared by 6 bases and J by 5 bases, with 7 bases of the junction left unmatched. CDR1 is SNHLY and CDR2 is FYNNEI in the germline V gene. The length of the CDR3 is 14 residues. CDR3 nucleotide sequence: TGTGCCAGCAGGACCGGACAGGGAAGAGATACGCAGTATTTT. This codes for CASRTGQGRDTQYF.

V is TRBV6-6 and J is TRBJ1-4; 7 bases line up with TRBD1. This CDR3 is built from 16 residues. Germline values: CDR1 MNHNY, CDR2 SVGAGI (reference sequence). V shed 1 base, J shed 1 base, and the junction held 3 bases outside the gene matches. CDR3 nucleotides: TGTGCCAGCAGTTACTTATCAGGGGGAACTAATGAAAAACTGTTTTTT. Translating it yields CASSYLSGGTNEKLFF.

The rearrangement links TRBV6-5 to TRBJ1-1, with D possibly matching TRBD1 (6 bases). The V and J ends lost 5 bases and 3 bases respectively, with 13 bases between them. This CDR3 has 14 residues. The germline gives CDR1 MNHEY, CDR2 SVGAGI. CDR3 sequence reads: CASSDDQGYTEAFF. The CDR3 nucleotides are TGTGCCAGCAGTGACGATCAGGGGTACACTGAAGCTTTCTTT.

Only one count was recorded for this clone. This chain links TRBV18 with TRBJ2-7; 8 positions agree with TRBD1. V lost 2 bases and J lost 2; bases outside the gene matches: 11. The germline gives CDR1 KGHSH, CDR2 LQKENI. This CDR3 comprises 17 residues. CDR3 DNA: TGTGCCAGCTCACCAAGAACCCAGGGGGCTTTCACCTACGAGCAGTACTTC. It codes for CASSPRTQGAFTYEQYF.

This rearrangement joins TRBV7-9 to TRBJ2-4; D unresolved. Trimming left V 8 bases short and J 3 bases short, with 11 bases between. This CDR3 contains 13 residues. Germline CDR1 SEHNR, CDR2 FQNEAQ (reference sequence). The CDR3 here is CASLDTLKNIQYF. The CDR3 coding sequence is TGTGCCAGCCTTGACACCCTCAAAAACATTCAGTACTTC.

The chain uses TRBV5-1 and TRBJ2-6, with a weak D call TRBD2 (7 bases). Germline lookup yields CDR1 SGHRS and CDR2 YFSETQ. The CDR3 has 15 amino acids. The V gene lost 3 bases and the J gene lost 3 bases, with 10 bases spanning the gap. As DNA, the CDR3 is TGCGCCAGCAGCTGGGGGGGGCATGGGGCCAACGTCCTGACTTTC. The encoded protein is CASSWGGHGANVLTF.

The chain carries TRBV21-1 and TRBJ1-6; the table's D call TRBD1 went unverified against the DNA. TRBV21-1 is a recognized pseudogene. This CDR3 comprises 17 residues. The chain's CDR3 is CASSKAARDRGYSPLHF. DNA of the CDR3: TGTGCCAGCAGCAAAGCGGCCAGGGACAGGGGATATTCACCCCTCCACTTT.

The rearrangement uses TRBV10-3 and TRBJ1-6; 10 nucleotides align to TRBD1. Unmatched junction bases numbered 1, after V lost 2 bases and J lost 9 bases. Germline V gives CDR1 ENHRY, CDR2 SYGVKD. There are 14 residues in the CDR3. In DNA form, the CDR3 reads TGTGCCATCAGTGAGGGACAGGGGGTTTCACCCCTCCACTTT. It encodes CAISEGQGVSPLHF.

V and J are TRBV5-5 and TRBJ2-1; D possibly corresponds to TRBD1 (6 bases). The CDR3 contains 18 residues. Germline V CDR1 and CDR2: SGHKS, YYEKEE (reference sequence). The V gene lost 2 bases and the J gene lost 4 bases, with 22 bases spanning the gap. The CDR3 reads CASSFRSTGTPPYNEQFF. The CDR3 region has the DNA TGTGCCAGCAGCTTCAGATCCACCGGGACACCCCCGTACAATGAGCAGTTCTTC. Variable domain in full (rest from reference TRBV5-5 and TRBJ2-1): DAGVTQSPTHLIKTRGQQVTLRCSPISGHKSVSWYQQVLGQGPQFIFQYYEKEERGRGNFPDRFSARQFPNYSSELNVNALLLGDSALYLCASSFRSTGTPPYNEQFFGPGTRLTVL.

The chain carries TRBV6-1 and TRBJ2-7; 8 bases are shared with TRBD1. CDR1 and CDR2 from the germline V gene are MNHNS and SASEGT. After removal of 2 bases from V and 5 bases from J, the junction contained 14 bases not matched to a gene. The CDR3 is made up of 17 amino acids. The CDR3 loop reads CASSEHRKTGERNEQYF. For the CDR3, the DNA is TGTGCCAGCAGTGAACACCGGAAGACAGGGGAAAGGAACGAGCAGTACTTC.

The rearrangement joins TRBV4-1 to TRBJ2-3, with 8 bases identical to TRBD2. J lost 2 bases, V lost 5 bases, and 6 bases had no gene match. Germline V gives CDR1 MGHRA, CDR2 YSYEKL. CDR3 length: 15 residues. The CDR3 spells CASSSYGGATDTQYF. CDR3 nucleotides: TGCGCCAGCAGCTCCTACGGGGGGGCCACAGATACGCAGTATTTT.

This CDR3 is CASSREGFGGTEAFF. The CDR3 DNA is TGTGCCAGCAGCCGGGAGGGGTTTGGGGGGACTGAAGCTTTCTTT. The genes are TRBV4-2 and TRBJ1-1; D is perhaps TRBD1 (5 bases). Germline values: CDR1 LGHNA, CDR2 YNFKEQ. The CDR3 is made up of 15 amino acids. Trimming stripped 4 bases from V and 5 bases from J, with 17 bases between.

The rearrangement uses TRBV18 and TRBJ2-7; 7 positions match TRBD2. V lost 1 base and J lost 3; bases outside the gene matches: 9. This CDR3 spans 16 amino acids. Germline CDR1 is KGHSH and CDR2 is LQKENI. The CDR3 coding sequence is TGTGCCAGCTCACCACAACCGGGAGGCACTTACTACGAGCAGTACTTC. As protein: CASSPQPGGTYYEQYF.

The chain employs TRBV6-6 and TRBJ1-4; D gene unclear. This CDR3 contains 12 residues. In germline, CDR1 is MNHNY, CDR2 SVGAGI (reference sequence). The V and J ends lost 0 bases and 10 bases respectively, with 6 bases between them. CDR3: CASSYSNGKLFF. CDR3 DNA sequence: TGTGCCAGCAGTTACTCGAACGGAAAACTGTTTTTT.

The chain joins TRBV10-3 to TRBJ2-5; tentatively, D is TRBD1 (5 bases). Germline values: CDR1 ENHRY, CDR2 SYGVKD. The CDR3 runs to 15 residues. The V end lost 0 bases, the J end lost 2 bases, and 10 bases lay between the germline ends. The CDR3 is CAISESGRVQETQYF. The DNA of the CDR3 is TGTGCCATCAGTGAGTCCGGCAGGGTACAAGAGACCCAGTACTTC.

This chain connects TRBV5-4 to TRBJ2-1; 10 positions match TRBD2. The CDR3 length is 16 residues. Germline V CDR1 and CDR2: SGHNT, YYREEE (reference sequence). The J segment lost 10 bases and the V segment lost 0 bases, leaving 10 bases of the junction unmatched. CDR3 amino acids: CASSLESSGGLKEQFF. The CDR3 DNA reads TGTGCCAGCAGCTTGGAGTCTAGCGGGGGTCTTAAAGAGCAGTTCTTC.

This clone has more than one count but fewer than ten. The CDR3 sequence is CASSYTGTNTGELFF. The CDR3, as DNA: TGCGCCAGCAGCTATACCGGGACAAACACCGGGGAGCTGTTTTTT. The chain links TRBV5-1 to TRBJ2-2; TRBD1 is a possible D gene (6 bases). The length of the CDR3 is 15 residues. Germline V gene lookup returns CDR1 SGHRS and CDR2 YFSETQ. V gave up 3 bases and J gave up 2 bases, with 11 bases separating them. Together with reference TRBV5-1 and TRBJ2-2, the CDR3 gives the full variable domain: KAGVTQTPRYLIKTRGQQVTLSCSPISGHRSVSWYQQTPGQGLQFLFEYFSETQRNKGNFPGRFSGRQFSNSRSEMNVSTLELGDSALYLCASSYTGTNTGELFFGEGSRLTVL.

This chain joins TRBV6-5 and TRBJ2-5; 7 bases match TRBD1. CDR1 and CDR2 (germline): MNHEY, SVGAGI. The V gene end was trimmed by 6 bases and the J gene end by 7 bases; junction bases not matched to a gene: 2. The CDR3 runs 11 residues. For the CDR3, the DNA is TGTGCCAGCAGCCCAGGGGGGACCCAGTACTTC. Protein: CASSPGGTQYF.

CDR3 in amino acids: CASSGPFRQGRHQPQHF. The CDR3 DNA follows: TGCGCCAGCAGTGGACCTTTTCGACAGGGACGTCATCAGCCCCAGCATTTT. This chain uses TRBV10-1 with TRBJ1-5, with 7 bases that match TRBD1. The J segment lost 5 bases and the V segment lost 4 bases, leaving 14 bases of the junction unmatched. The CDR3 totals 17 residues. Germline assignment: CDR1 WNHNN and CDR2 SYGVQD (reference sequence).

The CDR3 loop is CASSPRKDRSFYGYTF. The CDR3 DNA reads as TGTGCCAGCTCACCACGGAAGGACAGGAGCTTCTATGGCTACACCTTC. The V call is TRBV18, the J call TRBJ1-2; 7 nucleotides agree with TRBD1. With 1 base clipped from V and 4 bases from J, the junction kept 9 bases outside the gene matches. There are 16 residues in the CDR3. The germline CDR1 and CDR2 sequences are KGHSH and LQKENI.

The genes are TRBV6-1 and TRBJ1-4; D is perhaps TRBD1 (6 bases). This CDR3 comprises 14 residues. CDR1 is MNHNS and CDR2 is SASEGT in the germline V gene. Between the trimmed V and J ends, which lost 5 bases and 5 bases, there was a span of 12 bases. This chain's CDR3 is CASSFGQSNEKLFF. The CDR3 nucleotides read TGTGCCAGCAGTTTCGGACAGAGCAATGAAAAACTGTTTTTT.